Following are 18 T cell receptor beta chains from one sample sequenced in a study of shared clonotypes between healthy human individuals. Clones were sequenced by immunoSEQ multiplex PCR, and TCRdb holds only the in-frame ones, with some missing. The sample lists about 360,000 clones; more than 60% were seen once. The sequenced sample consisted of memory CD4+ T cells sorted from blood. Stated subset: CD45RA-negative fraction. These receptors were taken from a man aged 25 to 45 in good health.

This clone was counted between two and nine times. The rearrangement joins TRBV7-9 to TRBJ2-1; maybe TRBD1 (6 bases). The CDR3 sequence is 18 residues long. Germline V gene data show CDR1 as SEHNR and CDR2 as FQNEAQ (reference sequence). V was shortened by 5 bases and J by 0 bases, with 20 bases between the two germline ends. CDR3 protein: CASSRRQAVPSSYNEQFF. The CDR3 bases are TGTGCCAGCAGCCGCAGACAGGCGGTACCTAGCTCCTACAATGAGCAGTTCTTC.

This clone was detected a few times. The chain uses TRBV16 and TRBJ2-7; no definite D call. Trimming stripped 1 base from V and 4 bases from J, with 5 bases between. CDR3 length equals 12 residues. In germline, CDR1 is KGHSY, CDR2 FQNENV. CDR3 amino acids: CASSQFVYEQYF. CDR3 bases: TGTGCCAGCAGCCAATTCGTGTACGAGCAGTACTTC. Looking up the rest from reference TRBV16 and TRBJ2-7 gives the full variable domain: GEEVAQTPKHLVRGEGQKAKLYCAPIKGHSYVFWYQQVLKNEFKFLISFQNENVFDETGMPKERFSAKCLPNSPCSLEIQATKLEDSAVYFCASSQFVYEQYFGPGTRLTVT.

CDR3 in amino acids: CASSSPDGGGEKLFF. The CDR3 DNA reads as TGCGCCAGCAGCTCCCCGGACGGCGGGGGTGAAAAACTGTTTTTT. The genes are TRBV5-1 and TRBJ1-4, with D maybe TRBD1 (5 bases). The germline CDR1 and CDR2 sequences are SGHRS and YFSETQ. The CDR3 has 15 residues. Trimming left V 3 bases short and J 7 bases short, with 16 bases between.

The chain employs TRBV7-9 and TRBJ1-2; 8 bases are shared with TRBD1. The ends lost 6 bases at V and 8 bases at J; junction bases unmatched: 20. CDR1 is SEHNR, CDR2 FQNEAQ, per germline (reference sequence). The CDR3 extends over 17 amino acids. CDR3 in DNA: TGTGCCAGCAGTCCATGGGGCGCAGGGGGCGAGGGAGCGGGCTACACCTTC. Its protein product is CASSPWGAGGEGAGYTF.

This clone was picked up a small number of times. This chain uses TRBV9 with TRBJ1-2; D perhaps matches TRBD1 (6 bases). Germline V CDR1 and CDR2: SGDLS, YYNGEE. The CDR3 runs to 15 residues. Trimming took 1 base from V and 4 from J, leaving 14 bases between them. Written as DNA, the CDR3 is TGTGCCAGCAGCGTACAACCACAGGGATCCTATGGCTACACCTTC. Residues: CASSVQPQGSYGYTF.

V and J are TRBV18 and TRBJ2-4; a weak D match, TRBD1 (6 bases). CDR1 is KGHSH and CDR2 is LQKENI in the germline V gene. The V end lost 4 bases, the J end lost 0 bases, and 16 bases lay between the germline ends. CDR3 size: 17 residues. The CDR3 DNA reads as TGTGCCAGCTCACAGATCCAGGGGTCGATAGCCAAAAACATTCAGTACTTC. Translation gives CASSQIQGSIAKNIQYF. Based on the CDR3 plus reference TRBV18 and TRBJ2-4, the full variable domain is NAGVMQNPRHLVRRRGQEARLRCSPMKGHSHVYWYRQLPEEGLKFMVYLQKENIIDESGMPKERFSAEFPKEGPSILRIQQVVRGDSAAYFCASSQIQGSIAKNIQYFGAGTRLSVL.

The chain carries TRBV29-1 and TRBJ1-1, with a possible D match to TRBD1 (6 bases). The CDR3 consists of 14 residues. V lost 7 bases and J lost 4, with 19 bases in between. Germline lookup yields CDR1 SQVTM and CDR2 ANQGSEA. The CDR3 is CSASGSRGVTEAFF. CDR3 in DNA: TGCAGCGCATCGGGCTCAAGGGGGGTCACTGAAGCTTTCTTT.

The rearrangement joins TRBV10-1 to TRBJ2-1; D not certain. The CDR3 extends over 12 amino acids. V dropped 3 bases and J dropped 8 bases, with 8 bases sitting between them. From germline, CDR1 is WNHNN and CDR2 SYGVQD (reference sequence). The CDR3 region is CASSENGHEQFF. CDR3 bases: TGCGCCAGCAGTGAAAACGGGCATGAGCAGTTCTTC.

The rearrangement joins TRBV20-1 to TRBJ2-3; 12 positions agree with TRBD2. V gave up 6 bases and J gave up 8 bases; unmatched junction bases: 0. Germline V gene sequence: CDR1 DFQATT, CDR2 SNEGSKA (reference sequence). There are 11 residues in the CDR3. The CDR3 nucleotides read TGCAGTGCGACTAGCGGGAGTACGCAGTATTTT. It is translated as CSATSGSTQYF.

The chain uses TRBV10-3 and TRBJ2-1; a possible D gene is TRBD1 (5 bases). Trimming pared 9 bases from V and 6 bases from J, leaving 12 bases between. From germline, CDR1 is ENHRY and CDR2 SYGVKD. The CDR3 is 12 residues long. CDR3 sequence: CAISLDSNEQFF. Written as DNA, the CDR3 is TGTGCCATTTCTCTCGACAGCAATGAGCAGTTCTTC.

The chain combines TRBV29-1 with TRBJ1-1; 9 bases agree with TRBD1. There are 12 residues in the CDR3. Germline CDR1 SQVTM, CDR2 ANQGSEA. The trim removed 5 bases at V and 5 bases at J, leaving 3 bases unmatched. The chain's CDR3 is CSVRGQGTEAFF. CDR3 coding DNA: TGCAGCGTTCGCGGACAGGGGACTGAAGCTTTCTTT. Variable domain in full (rest from reference TRBV29-1 and TRBJ1-1): SAVISQKPSRDICQRGTSLTIQCQVDSQVTMMFWYRQQPGQSLTLIATANQGSEATYESGFVIDKFPISRPNLTFSTLTVSNMSPEDSSIYLCSVRGQGTEAFFGQGTRLTVV.

Points on this clone: The sample has other DNA sequences that encode this CDR3 too. This chain links TRBV18 with TRBJ2-7, with D possibly matching TRBD2 (6 bases). V lost 3 bases, J lost 3 bases, and 6 bases lay in between. The germline V gene has CDR1 KGHSH and CDR2 LQKENI. CDR3 length equals 12 residues. This CDR3 reads CASSPGGYEQYF. The CDR3 nucleotides are TGTGCCAGCTCACCCGGGGGCTACGAGCAGTACTTC.

CDR3 sequence (DNA): TGTGCCAGCAGCGAACATAGGGGGAATGAAAAACTGTTTTTT. Translated, it gives CASSEHRGNEKLFF. V usage is TRBV7-9 and J usage is TRBJ1-4; a weak D match, TRBD1 (6 bases). The CDR3 sequence is 14 residues long. V lost 5 bases to trimming and J lost 5 bases, with 12 bases between them. CDR1 and CDR2 (germline): SEHNR, FQNEAQ (reference sequence).

In DNA, the CDR3 is TGTGCCAGTAGTATCAGGACTAGCGGGAACAATGAGCAGTTCTTC. Translated: CASSIRTSGNNEQFF. This chain links TRBV19 with TRBJ2-1; 12 bases line up with TRBD2. From germline, CDR1 is LNHDA and CDR2 SQIVND (reference sequence). Trimming cost V 3 bases and J 5 bases; bases outside gene matches: 2. The CDR3 runs 15 residues.

In its sample, this clone was seen many times. The chain recombines TRBV5-1 with TRBJ2-1, with 9 bases matching TRBD2. CDR3 length: 15 residues. Looked up from germline, CDR1 is SGHRS and CDR2 is YFSETQ. With V trimmed by 0 bases and J by 5 bases, 3 bases remained unmatched. For the CDR3, the DNA is TGCGCCAGCAGCTTGGTTCTAGCGGGAAACAATGAGCAGTTCTTC. Protein product: CASSLVLAGNNEQFF.

This clone was recorded at least ten times. In DNA, the CDR3 is TGCAGCGTTGAAGATGAGGTACACCAGAAAAACATTCAGTACTTC. Translated, it gives CSVEDEVHQKNIQYF. The chain employs TRBV29-1 and TRBJ2-4, with no clear D. V was shortened by 0 bases and J by 4 bases, with 13 bases between the two germline ends. The CDR3 has 15 residues. Germline V gene lookup returns CDR1 SQVTM and CDR2 ANQGSEA.

The chain is built from TRBV11-2 and TRBJ2-7, with a possible D match to TRBD2 (5 bases). CDR1 and CDR2 (germline): SGHAT, FQNNGV. This CDR3 is 16 amino acids long. Trimming pared 5 bases from V and 2 bases from J, leaving 19 bases between. This chain's CDR3 is CASSPIPLDGTYEQYF. The CDR3 DNA reads TGTGCCAGCAGCCCAATTCCGTTGGACGGGACCTACGAGCAGTACTTC.

This clone has only one observation. The rearrangement uses TRBV7-2 and TRBJ2-3; 14 nucleotides line up with TRBD2. Germline trimming cut 5 bases from V and 4 bases from J; bases unmatched to any gene: 2. This CDR3 is built from 15 residues. Germline V gene lookup returns CDR1 SGHTA and CDR2 FQGNSA. CDR3 in DNA: TGTGCCAGCAGCCGGACTAGCGGGAGGTCAGATACGCAGTATTTT. Protein sequence: CASSRTSGRSDTQYF.